This T cell receptor (beta chain) was obtained from a study of blood T cell repertoires in COVID-19. The CDR3 has 14 residues. V was cut by 4 bases and J by 2 bases, with 11 bases left in between. The germline CDR1 and CDR2 sequences are KGHSH and LQKENI. Sequenced by immunoSEQ multiplex PCR; TCRdb stores in-frame clones only, minus some. The sample consists of roughly 190,000 clones, approximately 91% of them appearing once. Sequencing used peripheral blood. The sequence derives from a man aged 25-45 years with acute or convalescent COVID-19. The chain recombines TRBV18 with TRBJ2-5; a weak D match, TRBD2 (6 bases). CDR3 residues: CASSQDYLQETQYF. DNA for the CDR3: TGTGCCAGCTCACAGGACTACCTGCAAGAGACCCAGTACTTC. Variable domain in full (rest from reference TRBV18 and TRBJ2-5): NAGVMQNPRHLVRRRGQEARLRCSPMKGHSHVYWYRQLPEEGLKFMVYLQKENIIDESGMPKERFSAEFPKEGPSILRIQQVVRGDSAAYFCASSQDYLQETQYFGPGTRLLVL.